Listed below are T cell receptor beta chains from one sample, sequenced in a study of T cells in Graves' hyperthyroidism and ophthalmopathy. MiXCR was run by TCRdb on the multiplex PCR reads, yielding one entry per CDR3 protein. The data show 560,000 or so distinct CDR3 sequences, with 20% seen just once and around 50% held by the top ten. Material for sequencing was blood. These receptors came from a man in his forties with Graves' ophthalmopathy. The CDR3 runs from the conserved cysteine through the conserved F or W. Each record gives: V gene, J gene, D gene, clone size, CDR3 DNA, CDR3 protein. The D gene is left open where the match is weak. Rows may omit the clone size; those that give it use once, few, many or a size class.

>TRBV20-1|TRBJ2-7|NA|NA
TGCAGTGCTGGGGTCAGGAACTACGAGCAGTACTTC
CSAGVRNYEQYF
>TRBV6-1|TRBJ1-1|NA|once
TGTGCCAGCAGTGGGGGTTCTTGGGTGAACACTGAAGCTTTCTTT
CASSGGSWVNTEAFF
>TRBV19|TRBJ2-6|NA|few
TGTGCCAGCAAAACTCCTGGGGCCAACGTCCTGACTTTC
CASKTPGANVLTF
>TRBV28|TRBJ2-5|NA|NA
TGTGCCAGCAGTTTCTTAAGCGACAGTACGTACTTC
CASSFLSDSTYF
>TRBV7-3|TRBJ1-6|TRBD1|NA
TGTGCCAGCAGCCCGGGACAGGCCTATAATTCACCCCTCCACTTT
CASSPGQAYNSPLHF
>TRBV5-4|TRBJ1-4|NA|few
TGTGCCAGCAGCTTCGATAAGAGGGAACTGTTTTTT
CASSFDKRELFF
>TRBV20-1|TRBJ2-7|NA|NA
TGCAGTGCTAGTTGGCGGCCGTGGCGGGATCCACACTACGAGCAGTACTTC
CSASWRPWRDPHYEQYF
>TRBV20-1|TRBJ2-1|TRBD1|NA
TGCAGTGCTAGAGGGGACAGGTACAATGAGCAGTTCTTC
CSARGDRYNEQFF
>TRBV6-1|TRBJ2-5|NA|NA
TGTGCCAGCAGTGCTCACCCGGCGGAGACCCAGTACTTC
CASSAHPAETQYF
>TRBV18|TRBJ1-1|TRBD1|many
TGTGCCAGCTCAAAGGACAGGATCGGGACTGAAGCTTTCTTT
CASSKDRIGTEAFF
>TRBV5-5|TRBJ1-4|NA|few
TGTGCCAGCAGCTTGGGCCCCGCACGCGGGGAAAAACTGTTTTTT
CASSLGPARGEKLFF
>TRBV18|TRBJ1-6|NA|many
TGTGCCAGCTCACCTTCGGGTGGGGGAGGATCACCCCTCCACTTT
CASSPSGGGGSPLHF
>TRBV12-3/TRBV12-4|TRBJ2-3|NA|many
TGTGCCAGCAGCTCCCACGAGGCTAATACGCAGTATTTT
CASSSHEANTQYF
>TRBV6-1|TRBJ2-7|NA|NA
TGTGCCAGCAGTGTGCAGGGTCCCTACGAGCAGTACTTC
CASSVQGPYEQYF
>TRBV30|TRBJ2-1|TRBD2|many
TGTGCCTGGAGCCGGGGGGGCCGCACGGAGCAGTTCTTC
CAWSRGGRTEQFF
>TRBV6-1|TRBJ2-7|NA|many
TGTGCCAGCAGTGTGGCAGGGTCGAACTACGAGCAGTACTTC
CASSVAGSNYEQYF
>TRBV29-1|TRBJ2-3|TRBD2|many
TGCAGCGTGGGACTAGCGGGACCAGATACGCAGTATTTT
CSVGLAGPDTQYF
>TRBV3-1|TRBJ2-7|NA|NA
TGTGCCAGCAGCCAGAGCCACGGCGGGTTCTACGAGCAGTACTTC
CASSQSHGGFYEQYF
>TRBV20-1|TRBJ1-3|TRBD1|NA
TGCAGTGCTAGACCCGGGACAGGGTTGGGAAACACCATATATTTT
CSARPGTGLGNTIYF
>TRBV5-8|TRBJ2-7|NA|few
TGTGCCAGCAGTTGGGGGGCAGCCCAGAATGAGCAGTACTTC
CASSWGAAQNEQYF
>TRBV19|TRBJ1-5|TRBD1|NA
TGTGCCAGTAAAATGTCGGGGACAGGGGTCCATCAGCCCCAGCATTTT
CASKMSGTGVHQPQHF
>TRBV7-2|TRBJ2-3|NA|few
TGTGCCAGCAGCCCAAACGTGGGGGGCACAGATACGCAGTATTTT
CASSPNVGGTDTQYF
>TRBV11-3|TRBJ2-2|NA|NA
TGTGCCAGCAGCTTAGAAGGCCCCTTTATGGGACGCACCGGGGAGCTGTTTTTT
CASSLEGPFMGRTGELFF
>TRBV30|TRBJ2-3|TRBD1|few
TGTGCCTGGAGTGCTCCGGGACAGGGAAGAGATACGCAGTATTTT
CAWSAPGQGRDTQYF
>TRBV10-2|TRBJ2-1|TRBD2|NA
TGCGCCAGCAGAGGACTAGCGGGAGACTACAATGAGCAGTTCTTC
CASRGLAGDYNEQFF
>TRBV15|TRBJ2-3|NA|many
TGTGCCTCCAGGTCCTTCCCCCCAGACCCAACCTTCACAGATACGCAGTATTTT
CASRSFPPDPTFTDTQYF
>TRBV9|TRBJ2-1|TRBD1|NA
TGTGCCAGCAGCGTATCCCCGAACCCGGGACAGGGGTACAATGAGCAGTTCTTC
CASSVSPNPGQGYNEQFF
>TRBV9|TRBJ2-7|NA|few
TGTGCCAGCAGTGAATCTAGCGCCCCCACCTACGAGCAGTACTTC
CASSESSAPTYEQYF
>TRBV24-1|TRBJ2-7|TRBD1|few
TGTGCCACCAGTGACCCGGGACAGGGAAACTACGAGCAGTACTTC
CATSDPGQGNYEQYF
>TRBV2|TRBJ2-4|NA|many
TGTGCCAGCAGTGAAGCGGGGGGCATTCAGTACTTC
CASSEAGGIQYF
>TRBV7-2|TRBJ2-1|NA|NA
TGTGCCAGCAGCCCTACTAGAACTGAGCAGTTCTTC
CASSPTRTEQFF
>TRBV2|TRBJ2-5|TRBD2|many
TGTGCCAGCAGACTAGCGGGGCTTGGGGGTGAGACCCAGTACTTC
CASRLAGLGGETQYF
>TRBV6-1|TRBJ1-2|NA|NA
TGTGCCAGCAGGGCACAGGGTTCCGATGGCTACACCTTC
CASRAQGSDGYTF
>TRBV20-1|TRBJ1-1|TRBD1|many
TGCAGTGCTAGAAGCAGGGGGGGCACTGAAGCTTTCTTT
CSARSRGGTEAFF
>TRBV7-8|TRBJ1-1|NA|few
TGTGCCAGCAGCCTTGATGAGGGTTTAGGCACTGAAGCTTTCTTT
CASSLDEGLGTEAFF
>TRBV5-1|TRBJ2-7|TRBD1|NA
TGCGCCAGCACCCCGGACAGGTCGACCTACGAGCAGTACTTC
CASTPDRSTYEQYF
>TRBV19|TRBJ1-2|NA|NA
TGTGCCAGTAGTATCTTTGGTACAAACTATGGCTACACCTTC
CASSIFGTNYGYTF